The 26 T cell receptor beta chains given below trace back to one sample, sequenced in a study of regulatory T cells in long-lasting Graves disease. Time point denoted: persistent/refractory GD, antithyroid drugs over 5 years with positive TRAb. Construction of the TCR library relied on RNA isolated from PBMCs. Both iRepertoire HTBI primers and Arm-PCR of CDR3 regions were used to build the TCR beta libraries. Using its own MiXCR run on the multiplex PCR reads, TCRdb lists one record per CDR3 protein. The sample yields about 430,000 distinct CDR3 sequences, under 25% seen once. The sample in question was peripheral blood mononuclear cells (PBMCs), obtained when the disease was refractory, from a patient treated with antithyroid drugs. The receptor source for this set is a female donor with Graves disease.

This clonotype was picked up many times. The rearrangement joins TRBV27 to TRBJ2-2; 7 nucleotides agree with TRBD2. Germline values: CDR1 MNHEY, CDR2 SMNVEV (reference sequence). The CDR3 consists of 15 residues. Germline trimming cut 5 bases from V and 4 bases from J; bases unmatched to any gene: 7. This CDR3 reads CASSVLASGTGELFF. DNA of the CDR3: TGTGCCAGCAGTGTACTAGCGAGTGGCACCGGGGAGCTGTTTTTT.

At least ten counts were recorded for this clonotype. The chain links TRBV27 to TRBJ2-7; TRBD2 matches 11 bases. The trim removed 5 bases at V and 1 base at J, leaving 13 bases unmatched. Germline loops: CDR1 MNHEY, CDR2 SMNVEV (reference sequence). The CDR3 spans 18 residues. The CDR3 DNA follows: TGTGCCAGCAGTAGCGCCGCAAAGGGGACTAGCGGTTCCTACGAGCAGTACTTC. Translation gives CASSSAAKGTSGSYEQYF.

There are a few counts of this clonotype. The chain links TRBV5-4 to TRBJ2-7; D tentatively fits TRBD1 or TRBD2 (6 bases each). In germline, CDR1 is SGHNT, CDR2 YYREEE (reference sequence). The V end was cut by 3 bases, the J end by 1 base, with 20 bases between. This CDR3 region has 17 residues. The CDR3 sequence is CASSSWGLAQGSYEQYF. The CDR3 coding sequence is TGTGCCAGCAGCTCGTGGGGGCTAGCGCAAGGGTCCTACGAGCAGTACTTC.

The sample holds a few counts of this clonotype. This sequence joins TRBV10-2 and TRBJ2-7, with 11 bases lining up with TRBD2. Germline CDR1 and CDR2: WSHSY and SAAADI. This CDR3 has 16 residues. The ends lost 2 bases at V and 4 bases at J; junction bases unmatched: 7. CDR3 region: CASSEPELAGDYEQYF. CDR3 nucleotides: TGCGCCAGCAGTGAGCCCGAACTAGCGGGAGATTACGAGCAGTACTTC.

The chain joins TRBV3-1 to TRBJ1-5; D is perhaps TRBD1 (5 bases). The CDR3 has 16 amino acids. Germline CDR1 is LGHDT and CDR2 is YNNKEL (reference sequence). V was trimmed by 5 bases and J by 2 bases, leaving 16 bases between them. This CDR3 is CASSSSQGDGNQPQHF. The CDR3 bases are TGTGCCAGCAGCTCGTCTCAGGGAGACGGCAATCAGCCCCAGCATTTT.

This clonotype showed up just a few times. A much larger clone lies one base from this, so it may be a read error. This chain uses TRBV28 with TRBJ2-7; tentatively, D is TRBD1 or TRBD2 (5 bases each). Per germline, CDR1 MDHEN and CDR2 SYDVKM. The CDR3 runs to 15 residues. Between the trimmed V and J ends, which lost 6 bases and 5 bases, there was a span of 20 bases. CDR3 DNA sequence: TGTGCCAGCAGCCACGGGACGGGTCGGAAGGACGAGCAGTACTTC. It is translated as CASSHGTGRKDEQYF.

This clonotype came up many times. The V gene is TRBV5-8, the J gene TRBJ1-2; a weak D match, TRBD1 (5 bases). Germline CDR1 reads SGHTS; CDR2 reads YDEGEE. Trimming took 0 bases from V and 4 from J, leaving 13 bases between them. The length of the CDR3 is 15 residues. The CDR3: CASSLEGTGTYGYTF. The CDR3 DNA sequence: TGTGCCAGCAGCTTGGAAGGGACGGGGACCTATGGCTACACCTTC.

J is TRBJ2-7 and V is TRBV20-1; D uncertain. CDR3 length equals 12 residues. V dropped 5 bases and J dropped 2 bases, with 10 bases sitting between them. CDR1 is DFQATT, CDR2 SNEGSKA, per germline (reference sequence). CDR3: CSAAIVTYEQYF. The CDR3 DNA reads as TGCAGTGCTGCCATCGTAACCTACGAGCAGTACTTC.

The V call is TRBV25-1, the J call TRBJ2-7, with TRBD1 as a possible D gene (5 bases). The germline CDR1 and CDR2 sequences are MGHDK and SYGVNS. Trimming pared 2 bases from V and 6 bases from J, leaving 14 bases between. The CDR3 contains 14 residues. The CDR3 region has the DNA TGTGCCAGCAGTGAAATTGGAGAAGGGGTCGAGCAGTACTTC. Amino acids: CASSEIGEGVEQYF.

This clonotype was picked up many times. V gene TRBV19 combines with J gene TRBJ2-7; 10 nucleotides line up with TRBD2. CDR1 is LNHDA and CDR2 is SQIVND in the germline V gene (reference sequence). V lost 6 bases and J lost 5; bases outside the gene matches: 7. The CDR3 has 14 residues. The CDR3 DNA sequence: TGTGCCAGTAGCCAAGCGGGAGGGATCGACGAGCAGTACTTC. It specifies CASSQAGGIDEQYF.

About this clonotype: The CDR3 carries no conserved terminal phenylalanine or tryptophan, so it likely arises from a read error. V usage is TRBV15 and J usage is TRBJ2-5; TRBD1 matches at 7 bases. Germline V CDR1 and CDR2: LNHNV, YYDKDF (reference sequence). The CDR3 spans 15 residues. For the CDR3, the DNA is TGTGCCACCAGCAGAGCCCAGGGGGATCAAGAGACTCAGTACCTC. Encoded protein: CATSRAQGDQETQYL.

The chain carries TRBV27 and TRBJ1-1; D might be TRBD1 (5 bases). CDR1 is MNHEY, CDR2 SMNVEV, per germline (reference sequence). V lost 5 bases and J 1 base, leaving 14 bases between the germline ends. The CDR3 runs to 15 residues. Here the CDR3 reads CASSVQGSRNTEAFF. DNA for the CDR3: TGTGCCAGCAGTGTTCAGGGATCCAGGAACACTGAAGCTTTCTTT.

The chain carries TRBV20-1 and TRBJ1-3; possibly TRBD1 for D (5 bases). Trimming pared 0 bases from V and 1 base from J, leaving 7 bases between. The germline gives CDR1 DFQATT, CDR2 SNEGSKA (reference sequence). The CDR3 extends over 14 amino acids. CDR3 sequence: CSARDTGSGNTIYF. Written as DNA, the CDR3 is TGCAGTGCTAGAGATACAGGTTCTGGAAACACCATATATTTT.

The chain links TRBV10-2 to TRBJ1-1; D is perhaps TRBD1 (5 bases). CDR1 and CDR2 from the germline V gene are WSHSY and SAAADI. The CDR3 sequence is 14 residues long. V was trimmed by 3 bases and J by 5 bases, leaving 13 bases between them. CDR3 sequence: CASSDYGGGTEAFF. The CDR3 nucleotides read TGCGCCAGCAGTGACTACGGGGGAGGAACTGAAGCTTTCTTT.

This clonotype was found many times. The V gene is TRBV6-1, the J gene TRBJ2-7; 10 bases align to TRBD2. CDR3 size: 15 residues. The V segment lost 6 bases and the J segment 3 bases; nucleotides outside the gene matches: 8. Germline V gene lookup returns CDR1 MNHNS and CDR2 SASEGT. This chain's CDR3 is CASRDSGRSLYEQYF. The CDR3 bases are TGTGCCAGCAGAGATAGCGGGAGGAGCCTCTACGAGCAGTACTTC.

This clonotype was observed a single time. The chain is built from TRBV12-3 or TRBV12-4 and TRBJ1-2; perhaps TRBD1 as D (5 bases). This CDR3 spans 13 amino acids. The ends were cut back, 1 base at V and 6 bases at J, with 9 bases in the middle. In DNA, the CDR3 is TGTGCCAGCAGTTTAGGACAGCCAGATGGCTACACCTTC. As protein: CASSLGQPDGYTF.

This clonotype occurred many times. This chain uses TRBV20-1 with TRBJ2-5; 9 bases fit TRBD2. This CDR3 contains 14 residues. Germline V gene lookup returns CDR1 DFQATT and CDR2 SNEGSKA (reference sequence). The CDR3 region is CRGQAGGFQETQYF. For the CDR3, the DNA is TGCAGGGGTCAGGCGGGAGGGTTCCAAGAGACCCAGTACTTC.

The V call is TRBV4-2, the J call TRBJ1-2; maybe TRBD1 (6 bases). In germline, CDR1 is LGHNA, CDR2 YNFKEQ. Trimming cost V 3 bases and J 6 bases, with 29 bases left between them. The CDR3 loop spans 19 amino acids. The CDR3 coding sequence is TGTGCCAGCAGCCATATTCCGGTACAGGGTTACGGCAACGGGGATGGCTACACCTTC. Residues: CASSHIPVQGYGNGDGYTF.

Ten or more counts support this clonotype. The V gene is TRBV28, the J gene TRBJ2-5; TRBD2 agrees at 9 bases. Losses at the gene ends were 4 bases for V and 1 base for J; bases not matched to a gene: 4. This CDR3 is 15 amino acids long. Per germline, CDR1 MDHEN and CDR2 SYDVKM. CDR3 DNA: TGTGCCAGCAGTTCGACTAGCGGAACCCAAGAGACCCAGTACTTC. It encodes CASSSTSGTQETQYF.

This clonotype has ten or more counts. CDR3: CASSLGENSPLHF. As DNA, the CDR3 is TGTGCCAGCAGTTTAGGGGAAAATTCACCCCTCCACTTT. The chain carries TRBV12-3 or TRBV12-4 and TRBJ1-6; no clear D. V lost 1 base, J lost 7 bases, and 5 bases lay in between. The CDR3 loop spans 13 amino acids.

The chain links TRBV27 to TRBJ1-1; 10 nucleotides agree with TRBD1. This CDR3 region has 14 residues. Germline V lookup: CDR1 MNHEY, CDR2 SMNVEV (reference sequence). The ends lost 4 bases at V and 13 bases at J; junction bases unmatched: 12. CDR3 in DNA: TGTGCCAGCAGTTCCACCGGGACAGGGGCGAATCTTTTCTTT. This encodes CASSSTGTGANLFF.

This clonotype has only a few counts. V gene TRBV11-1 combines with J gene TRBJ2-3, with 8 bases fitting TRBD2. Germline V gene sequence: CDR1 SGHAT, CDR2 FQDESV (reference sequence). The V segment lost 4 bases and the J segment 0 bases; nucleotides outside the gene matches: 6. The CDR3 is 16 amino acids. The CDR3 loop is CASSSLGLGSTDTQYF. For the CDR3, the DNA is TGTGCCAGCAGCTCGTTGGGACTAGGAAGCACAGATACGCAGTATTTT.

The V gene is TRBV20-1, the J gene TRBJ2-5; 8 nucleotides match TRBD2. Trimming took 4 bases from V and 0 from J; bases not matched to a gene: 7. Germline V gives CDR1 DFQATT, CDR2 SNEGSKA (reference sequence). The CDR3 length is 15 residues. CDR3 nucleotide sequence: TGCAGTGCTACGGCTAGCGGGTGGTACCAAGAGACCCAGTACTTC. The encoded protein is CSATASGWYQETQYF.

V gene TRBV5-1 combines with J gene TRBJ2-5; D unresolved. The V and J ends lost 0 bases and 1 base respectively, with 10 bases between them. CDR3 length equals 15 residues. From germline, CDR1 is SGHRS and CDR2 YFSETQ. The DNA of the CDR3 is TGCGCCAGCAGCTTGGCCGTGCCAGTCCAAGAGACCCAGTACTTC. This sequence encodes CASSLAVPVQETQYF.

This clonotype was seen many times. V and J are TRBV5-5 and TRBJ1-5; D gene unclear. Trimming left V 3 bases short and J 4 bases short, with 11 bases between. The CDR3 is 14 amino acids. Germline loops: CDR1 SGHKS, CDR2 YYEKEE (reference sequence). CDR3 sequence (DNA): TGTGCCAGCAGCTACAACGAGTTAAATCAGCCCCAGCATTTT. The encoded protein is CASSYNELNQPQHF.

This clonotype came up a few times. This CDR3 is CASSRNSGVGNTIYF. DNA for the CDR3: TGTGCCAGCAGTCGAAACTCAGGGGTTGGAAACACCATATATTTT. The J gene is TRBJ1-3, the V gene TRBV27, with D possibly TRBD1 on 6 matching bases. Germline V gives CDR1 MNHEY, CDR2 SMNVEV (reference sequence). V lost 5 bases, J lost 3 bases, and 14 bases lay in between. The CDR3 length is 15 residues.